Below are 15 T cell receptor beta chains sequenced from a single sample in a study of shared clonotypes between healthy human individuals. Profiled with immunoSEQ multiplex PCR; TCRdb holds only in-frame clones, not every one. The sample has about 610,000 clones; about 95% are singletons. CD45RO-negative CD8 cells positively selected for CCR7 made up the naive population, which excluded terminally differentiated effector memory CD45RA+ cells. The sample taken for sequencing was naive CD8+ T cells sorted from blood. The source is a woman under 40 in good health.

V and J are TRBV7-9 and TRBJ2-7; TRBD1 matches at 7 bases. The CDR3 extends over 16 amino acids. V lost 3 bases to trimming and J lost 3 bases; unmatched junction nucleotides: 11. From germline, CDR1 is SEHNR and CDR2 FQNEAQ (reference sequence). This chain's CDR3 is CASSLGQTGPLYEQYF. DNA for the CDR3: TGTGCCAGCAGCTTGGGGCAGACAGGGCCCCTCTACGAGCAGTACTTC.

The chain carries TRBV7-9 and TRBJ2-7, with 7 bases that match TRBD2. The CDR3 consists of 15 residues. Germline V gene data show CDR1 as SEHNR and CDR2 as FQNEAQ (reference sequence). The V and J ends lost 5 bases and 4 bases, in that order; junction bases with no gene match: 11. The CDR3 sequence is CASSPRGSPRYEQYF. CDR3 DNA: TGTGCCAGCAGCCCCCGCGGGAGCCCCAGGTACGAGCAGTACTTC.

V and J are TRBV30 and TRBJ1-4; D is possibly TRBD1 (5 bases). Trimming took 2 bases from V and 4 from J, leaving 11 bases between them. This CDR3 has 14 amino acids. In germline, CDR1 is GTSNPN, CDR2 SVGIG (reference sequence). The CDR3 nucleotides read TGTGCCTGGAGTATCGACAGAAATAATGAAAAACTGTTTTTT. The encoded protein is CAWSIDRNNEKLFF.

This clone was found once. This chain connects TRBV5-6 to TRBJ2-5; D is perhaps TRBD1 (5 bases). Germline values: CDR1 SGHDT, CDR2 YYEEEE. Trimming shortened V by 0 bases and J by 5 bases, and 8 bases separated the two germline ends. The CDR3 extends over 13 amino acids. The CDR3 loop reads CASSLGRVETQYF. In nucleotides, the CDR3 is TGTGCCAGCAGCTTGGGCAGGGTTGAGACCCAGTACTTC.

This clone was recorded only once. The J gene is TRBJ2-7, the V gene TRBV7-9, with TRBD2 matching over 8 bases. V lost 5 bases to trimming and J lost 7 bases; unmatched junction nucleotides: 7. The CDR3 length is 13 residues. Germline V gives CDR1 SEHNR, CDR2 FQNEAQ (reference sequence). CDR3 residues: CASSPGTSQEQYF. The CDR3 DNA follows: TGTGCCAGCAGCCCCGGGACTAGTCAAGAGCAGTACTTC.

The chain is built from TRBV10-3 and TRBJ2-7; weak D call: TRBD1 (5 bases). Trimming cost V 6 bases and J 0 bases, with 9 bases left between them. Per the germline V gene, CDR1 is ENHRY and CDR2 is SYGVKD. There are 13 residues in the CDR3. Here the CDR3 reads CAIREDSSYEQYF. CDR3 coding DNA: TGTGCCATCAGAGAAGACAGCTCCTACGAGCAGTACTTC.

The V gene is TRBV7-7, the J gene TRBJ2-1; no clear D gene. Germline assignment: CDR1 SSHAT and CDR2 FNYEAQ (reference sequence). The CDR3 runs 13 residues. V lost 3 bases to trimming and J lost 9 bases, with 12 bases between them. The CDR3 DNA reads TGTGCCAGCAGCTTTTTGTTGTTTGGTGAGCAGTTCTTC. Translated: CASSFLLFGEQFF.

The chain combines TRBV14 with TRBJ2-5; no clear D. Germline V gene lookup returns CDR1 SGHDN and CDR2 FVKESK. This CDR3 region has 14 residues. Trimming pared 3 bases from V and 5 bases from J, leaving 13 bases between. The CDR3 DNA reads TGTGCCAGCAGCCATCGGTCCCCCGGGGAGACCCAGTACTTC. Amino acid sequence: CASSHRSPGETQYF.

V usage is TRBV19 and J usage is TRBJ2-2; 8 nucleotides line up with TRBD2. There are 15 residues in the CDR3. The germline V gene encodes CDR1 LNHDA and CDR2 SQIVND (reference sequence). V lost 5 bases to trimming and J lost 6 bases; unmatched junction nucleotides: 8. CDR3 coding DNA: TGTGCCAGTAGTCCTGGACTAGCAGGATCCGGGGAGCTGTTTTTT. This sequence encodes CASSPGLAGSGELFF.

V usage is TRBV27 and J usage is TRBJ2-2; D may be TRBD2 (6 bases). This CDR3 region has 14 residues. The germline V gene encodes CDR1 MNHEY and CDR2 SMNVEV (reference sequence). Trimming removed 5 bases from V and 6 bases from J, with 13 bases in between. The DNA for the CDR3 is TGTGCCAGCAGTCAGACTAGTCGCCCCGGGGAGCTGTTTTTT. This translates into CASSQTSRPGELFF.

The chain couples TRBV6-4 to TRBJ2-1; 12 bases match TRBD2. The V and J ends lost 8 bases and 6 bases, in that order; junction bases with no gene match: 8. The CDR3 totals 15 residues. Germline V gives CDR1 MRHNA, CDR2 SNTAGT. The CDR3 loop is CASRLAGDGVNEQFF. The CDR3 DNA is TGTGCCAGCCGACTAGCGGGAGACGGGGTCAATGAGCAGTTCTTC.

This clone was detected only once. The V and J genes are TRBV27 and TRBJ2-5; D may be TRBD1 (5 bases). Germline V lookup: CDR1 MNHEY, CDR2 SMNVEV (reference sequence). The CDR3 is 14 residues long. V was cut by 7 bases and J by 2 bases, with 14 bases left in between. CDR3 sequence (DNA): TGTGCCAGCAAAGAACAGGCTTCACAAGAGACCCAGTACTTC. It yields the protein CASKEQASQETQYF.

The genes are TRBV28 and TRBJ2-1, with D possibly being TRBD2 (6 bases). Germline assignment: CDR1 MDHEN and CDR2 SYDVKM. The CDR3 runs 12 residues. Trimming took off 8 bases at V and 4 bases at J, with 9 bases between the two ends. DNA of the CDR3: TGTGCCAGCGGGACTCCATACAATGAGCAGTTCTTC. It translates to CASGTPYNEQFF.

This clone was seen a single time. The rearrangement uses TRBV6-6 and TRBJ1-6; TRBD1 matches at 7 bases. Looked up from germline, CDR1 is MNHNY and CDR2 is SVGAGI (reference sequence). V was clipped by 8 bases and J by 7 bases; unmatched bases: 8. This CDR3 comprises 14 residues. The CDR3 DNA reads TGTGCCAGCGGCCTTACAGGGGCCAATTCACCCCTCCACTTT. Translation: CASGLTGANSPLHF.

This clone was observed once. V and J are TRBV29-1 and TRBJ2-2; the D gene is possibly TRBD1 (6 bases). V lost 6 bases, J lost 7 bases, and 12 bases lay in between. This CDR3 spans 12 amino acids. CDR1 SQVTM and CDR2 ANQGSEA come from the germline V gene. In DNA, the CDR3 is TGCAGCGTACAGGGTGTCTACGGGGAGCTGTTTTTT. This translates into CSVQGVYGELFF.